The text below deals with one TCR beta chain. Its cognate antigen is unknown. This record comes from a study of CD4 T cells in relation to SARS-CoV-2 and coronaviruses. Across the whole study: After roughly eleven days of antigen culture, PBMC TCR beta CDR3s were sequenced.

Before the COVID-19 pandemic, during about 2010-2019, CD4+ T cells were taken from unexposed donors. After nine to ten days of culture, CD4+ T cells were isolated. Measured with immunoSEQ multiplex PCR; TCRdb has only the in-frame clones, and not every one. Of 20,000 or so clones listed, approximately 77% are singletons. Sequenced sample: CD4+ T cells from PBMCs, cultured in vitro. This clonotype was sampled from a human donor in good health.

The CDR3 DNA follows: TGTGCCAGCACCGAGACAGGGGACCAGCCCCAGCATTTT. Protein product: CASTETGDQPQHF. This sequence joins TRBV6-5 and TRBJ1-5, with TRBD1 identical over 8 bases. V shed 7 bases, J shed 7 bases, and the junction held 6 bases outside the gene matches. The germline V gene has CDR1 MNHEY and CDR2 SVGAGI. The CDR3 runs to 13 residues.